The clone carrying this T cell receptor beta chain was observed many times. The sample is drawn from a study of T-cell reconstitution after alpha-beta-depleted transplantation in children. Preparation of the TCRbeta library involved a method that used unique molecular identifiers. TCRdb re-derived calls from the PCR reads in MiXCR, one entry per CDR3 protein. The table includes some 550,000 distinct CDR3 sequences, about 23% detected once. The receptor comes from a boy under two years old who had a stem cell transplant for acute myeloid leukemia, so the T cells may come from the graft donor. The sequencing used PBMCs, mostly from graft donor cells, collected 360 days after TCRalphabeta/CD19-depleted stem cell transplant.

CDR3 residues: CASSLVAGILANYGYTF. In DNA, the CDR3 is TGCGCCAGCAGCTTGGTGGCAGGGATCTTAGCTAACTATGGCTACACCTTC. The rearrangement links TRBV5-1 to TRBJ1-2, with D tentatively TRBD1 (5 bases). CDR3 size: 17 residues. The V end lost 0 bases, the J end lost 0 bases, and 15 bases lay between the germline ends. From germline, CDR1 is SGHRS and CDR2 YFSETQ.